These T cell receptor beta chains were read from a single sample in a study of blood T cell repertoires in COVID-19. The assay was immunoSEQ multiplex PCR, and TCRdb's table has in-frame clones only and misses some. The table includes about 4,700 clones, over 75% detected once. Input material: peripheral blood. The source of these receptors is a man in his 70s with active COVID-19. The CDR3 runs from the conserved cysteine through the conserved F or W. The D gene is left open where the match is weak. Clone size is given for some rows only: seen once, a few or many times, or a class if the clone is expanded.

D gene,J gene,clone size,V gene,CDR3 protein,CDR3 DNA
TRBD2,TRBJ2-1,NA,TRBV3-1/TRBV3-2,CASSPGTSSHNEQFF,TGTGCCAGCAGCCCCGGGACTAGTAGCCACAATGAGCAGTTCTTC
TRBD2,TRBJ2-3,NA,TRBV6-2/TRBV6-3,CASSMGGGLARHTDTQYF,TGTGCCAGCAGCATGGGGGGTGGACTAGCTAGACACACAGATACGCAGTATTTT
NA,TRBJ1-2,NA,TRBV5-1,CASSLGQHYGYTF,TGCGCCAGCAGCTTAGGACAGCACTATGGCTACACCTTC
NA,TRBJ2-2,few,TRBV7-3,CASSFDSTNTGELFF,TGTGCCAGCAGCTTCGACAGTACGAACACCGGGGAGCTGTTTTTT
TRBD1,TRBJ1-4,NA,TRBV5-6,CASSLVGTGFEKLFF,TGTGCCAGCAGCTTGGTGGGGACAGGGTTTGAAAAACTGTTTTTT
NA,TRBJ1-6,NA,TRBV15,CATSRDQEGSPLHF,TGTGCCACCAGCAGAGATCAGGAGGGTTCACCCCTCCACTTT
TRBD1,TRBJ2-5,few,TRBV13,CASSLGQGAFETQYF,TGTGCCAGCAGCTTAGGACAGGGGGCCTTTGAGACCCAGTACTTC
NA,TRBJ2-2,once,TRBV11-2,CASGPYAGELFF,TGTGCCAGCGGGCCTTACGCCGGGGAGCTGTTTTTT
NA,TRBJ2-6,NA,TRBV11-1,CASSLGSGAGANVLTF,TGTGCCAGCAGCTTAGGATCGGGGGCTGGGGCCAACGTCCTGACTTTC
TRBD1,TRBJ2-4,NA,TRBV5-1,CASSPGQPNIQYF,TGCGCCAGCAGCCCGGGACAGCCAAACATTCAGTACTTC
TRBD1,TRBJ1-2,NA,TRBV5-1,CASSPYPGQGNYGYTF,TGCGCCAGCAGCCCCTATCCGGGACAGGGGAACTATGGCTACACCTTC
TRBD1,TRBJ1-6,NA,TRBV28,CASSYGGTGGPGGSPLHF,TGTGCCAGCAGTTATGGAGGGACAGGGGGCCCCGGGGGTTCACCCCTCCACTTT
NA,TRBJ1-5,NA,TRBV19,CASSILAQGYSNQPQHF,TGTGCCAGTAGTATATTGGCGCAGGGCTATAGCAATCAGCCCCAGCATTTT
TRBD1,TRBJ1-5,few,TRBV19,CASSMTGDQPQHF,TGTGCCAGTAGTATGACAGGGGATCAGCCCCAGCATTTT
NA,TRBJ2-7,once,TRBV5-6,CASHLFGVAREQYF,TGTGCCAGCCACCTTTTCGGAGTAGCGAGAGAGCAGTACTTC
NA,TRBJ2-3,NA,TRBV5-4,CASSGGARAQTDTQYF,TGTGCCAGCAGCGGCGGGGCTAGGGCTCAAACAGATACGCAGTATTTT
NA,TRBJ2-1,NA,TRBV7-9,CASSLDGGNLKGQFF,TGTGCCAGCAGCTTAGACGGGGGAAATCTTAAGGGGCAGTTCTTC
TRBD2,TRBJ2-1,NA,TRBV19,CASSILGLAGAREQFF,TGTGCCAGTAGTATACTCGGACTAGCGGGGGCACGTGAGCAGTTCTTC
TRBD1,TRBJ1-6,NA,TRBV2,CASSAGGRSYNSPLHF,TGTGCCAGCAGTGCAGGGGGCAGGTCCTATAATTCACCCCTCCACTTT
TRBD1,TRBJ1-5,NA,TRBV4-1,CASSQVGGRGRGNQPQHF,TGCGCCAGCAGCCAGGTGGGAGGCAGGGGGCGTGGGAATCAGCCCCAGCATTTT
NA,TRBJ1-2,NA,TRBV7-9,CASSLAGTSWGYTF,TGTGCCAGCAGCTTAGCCGGGACATCCTGGGGCTACACCTTC
TRBD1,TRBJ1-2,large,TRBV3-1/TRBV3-2,CASSLTPTGHYGYTF,TGTGCCAGCAGCCTAACCCCGACAGGGCATTATGGCTACACCTTC
TRBD1,TRBJ2-1,NA,TRBV7-9,CASSLGTGGRSSYNEQFF,TGTGCCAGCAGCTTAGGGACAGGGGGGCGTAGCTCCTACAATGAGCAGTTCTTC
NA,TRBJ1-2,NA,TRBV5-6,CASTTDIHYGYTF,TGTGCCAGCACCACGGACATCCACTATGGCTACACCTTC
NA,TRBJ2-7,NA,TRBV13,CASSSGYYEQYF,TGTGCCAGCAGCTCAGGGTACTACGAGCAGTACTTC
NA,TRBJ2-1,NA,TRBV5-1,CASSSGVFLSYNEQFF,TGCGCCAGCAGCTCTGGAGTTTTCCTCTCCTACAATGAGCAGTTCTTC
TRBD1,TRBJ2-7,few,TRBV2,CASSPRQGSYEQYF,TGTGCCAGCAGTCCCCGACAGGGTTCCTACGAGCAGTACTTC
NA,TRBJ2-7,medium-sized,TRBV4-1,CASSQEAGRGFGYEQYF,TGCGCCAGCAGCCAAGAGGCGGGCAGGGGTTTTGGCTACGAGCAGTACTTC
NA,TRBJ2-3,NA,TRBV9,CASSSTLAVSTDTQYF,TGTGCCAGCAGCTCCACACTAGCAGTTAGCACAGATACGCAGTATTTT
TRBD1,TRBJ2-3,NA,TRBV30,CAWNHRTGGRADTQYF,TGTGCCTGGAATCACCGGACAGGGGGCCGCGCAGATACGCAGTATTTT
NA,TRBJ1-6,NA,TRBV30,CAWSVSWTSSYNSPLHF,TGTGCCTGGAGTGTATCCTGGACTAGCTCCTATAATTCACCCCTCCACTTT
NA,TRBJ2-1,NA,TRBV9,CASSPRQQNYNEQFF,TGTGCCAGCAGCCCCAGACAACAAAACTACAATGAGCAGTTCTTC
NA,TRBJ2-7,NA,TRBV30,CAWSVAAGLNSYEQYF,TGTGCCTGGAGTGTGGCAGCAGGGCTCAACTCCTACGAGCAGTACTTC
TRBD1,TRBJ2-7,NA,TRBV27,CASRGRQGRLGYEQYF,TGTGCCAGCAGGGGCCGACAGGGGCGGTTGGGCTACGAGCAGTACTTC
NA,TRBJ2-2,NA,TRBV14,CASSPTEYYTGELFF,TGTGCCAGCAGCCCCACGGAGTACTACACCGGGGAGCTGTTTTTT
NA,TRBJ1-1,NA,TRBV28,CASSLYALLYTEAFF,TGTGCCAGCAGTTTATATGCCTTACTGTACACTGAAGCTTTCTTT